This T cell receptor beta chain was sequenced during a study of blood T cell repertoires in COVID-19 (dated by TCRdb to the early 2020s). About the study as a whole: Samples from collaborators originated in the United States, Italy and Spain and spanned both the acute and convalescent phases of COVID-19. The material from the prospective study consisted of cDNA or gDNA derived from T cells, B-cell-depleted T cells, or PBMCs. Deeply sampled blood TCRbeta repertoires from subjects exposed to, actively infected with, or recovered from COVID-19 were included in the dataset. A freely available public database, intended as a resource for researchers studying the immune response to SARS-CoV-2, is where the repertoires were released. Samples came from the ongoing ImmuneRACE study (first 160 participants) plus 1,254 subjects from 6 global collaborators. Sample metadata almost always included a de-identified subject ID, COVID-19 status, age in years and sex. Where available, HLA class I and class II types were taken from metadata supplied by the sample provider and were not determined by assay-based typing. Paper-wide results and their limitations: Clinical and demographic metadata were provided uncurated, with the amount varying by source and participant.

A word on this clone: The target of this receptor is not known. It has no much larger one-base neighbor in the sample; base qualities were not kept.

The CDR3 holds 15 amino acids from the cysteine to the phenylalanine. The sequence is cut down to CDR3 DNA, 45 bases in frame from base 1. Here V drops 4 bases and J drops 7 bases, and the junction holds 5 bases not matched to any gene. Via the germline V gene, CDR1 is LGHNA and CDR2 YNFKEQ. Each collaborating institution followed its own protocols to collect whole blood in K2EDTA tubes. For TCRbeta analysis, collaborator samples were shipped as frozen whole blood, as isolated PBMCs, or as DNA extracted from either sample type. TCRbeta CDR3 regions were amplified from genomic DNA using the immunoSEQ Assay, a bias-controlled multiplex PCR. The authors' pipeline ran thus. Nucleated cell counts per sample were estimated from amplification of reference gene primers within the assay. To quantify the absolute abundance of each unique TCRbeta CDR3 rearrangement, sequence reads were collapsed and filtered. For each sample, productive Simpson clonality was calculated as the square root of Simpson's diversity index across productive rearrangements. TCRdb holds this immuneACCESS table with in-frame rearrangements only. Some clones are missing; in checked studies, unresolved V genes explain under half, and the rest has no known cause. D and trimming were read from the DNA, whereas the V and J calls and clone size are those reported in that table. The sample includes about 55,000 clones, with about 90% observed a single time. The ten largest clones take up less than 7.5% of the sample.

The source of this sequence is a man aged 50 or older with active COVID-19. The sample taken for sequencing was peripheral blood. The V and J segments used are TRBV4-2 and TRBJ2-7; 15 bases in between match TRBD2. CDR3 reads: CASSRGLAGGVEQYF. The DNA sequence reads TGTGCCAGCAGCCGAGGACTAGCGGGGGGGGTGGAGCAGTACTTC.